This TCR beta chain was sequenced in a study of T-cell reconstitution after alpha-beta-depleted transplantation in children. The TCRbeta library was prepared with unique molecular identifiers. TCRdb used MiXCR to reprocess the PCR reads, holding one entry per CDR3 protein. The sample includes about 500,000 distinct CDR3 sequences, approximately 29% of them seen just once. The germline V and J ends were trimmed by 8 bases and 4 bases, with 26 bases remaining between them. The CDR3 has 18 residues. Germline-derived CDR1 and CDR2 are MDHEN and SYDVKM. This chain connects TRBV28 to TRBJ2-2; D is possibly TRBD1 (6 bases). The clonotype comes from a human donor who donated a stem cell graft to a child with aplastic anemia. The sequencing used PBMCs from the stem cell graft donor, collected from the stem cell graft. This chain's CDR3 is CASDEPKNRVRGTGELFF. DNA of the CDR3: TGTGCCAGCGACGAACCGAAGAACAGGGTGCGTGGCACCGGGGAGCTGTTTTTT.